This T cell receptor beta chain was sequenced for a study of blood T cell repertoires in COVID-19. On the study more broadly: COVID-19 samples from acute and convalescent phases originated in the United States, Italy and Spain.

In the original workflow: Amplification of reference gene primers provided the estimated nucleated cell counts. The method was immunoSEQ multiplex PCR; TCRdb's version includes in-frame clones alone and lacks a portion of them. That table is the source of V, J and clone size, and D and trimming were worked out from the DNA. The sample yields hundreds of thousands of clones, 70% to 90% seen once. Looked up from germline, CDR1 is SGHNT and CDR2 is YENEEA. The V and J ends lost 5 bases and 6 bases, in that order; junction bases with no gene match: 12. The CDR3 contains 16 residues. The receptor's source is a young woman with COVID-19, enrolled during active disease. The J gene is TRBJ2-3, the V gene TRBV11-3; TRBD2 matches 9 bases. The sequenced material came from peripheral blood. CDR3 DNA sequence: TGTGCCAGCAGCCGTCCGTTAGCGGGAGCTCGGGATACGCAGTATTTT. Its protein is CASSRPLAGARDTQYF.